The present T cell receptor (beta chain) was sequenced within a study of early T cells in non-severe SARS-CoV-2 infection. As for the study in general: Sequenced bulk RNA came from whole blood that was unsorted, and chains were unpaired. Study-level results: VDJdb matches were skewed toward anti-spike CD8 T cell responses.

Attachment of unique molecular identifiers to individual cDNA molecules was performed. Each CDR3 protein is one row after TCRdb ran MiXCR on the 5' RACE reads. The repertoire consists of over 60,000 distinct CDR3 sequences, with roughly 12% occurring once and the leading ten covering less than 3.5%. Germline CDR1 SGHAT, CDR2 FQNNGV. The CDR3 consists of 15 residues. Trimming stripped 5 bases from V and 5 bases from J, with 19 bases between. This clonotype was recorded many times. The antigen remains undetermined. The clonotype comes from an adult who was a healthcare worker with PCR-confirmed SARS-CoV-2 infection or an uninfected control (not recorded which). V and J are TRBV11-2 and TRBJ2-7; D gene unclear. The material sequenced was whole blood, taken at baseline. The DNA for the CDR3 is TGTGCCAGCAGCCCCCTTGGGGTCAGCCTCCACGAGCAGTACTTC. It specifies CASSPLGVSLHEQYF.